This entry concerns a single T cell receptor (beta chain). Its antigen is still unknown. The input lacks base qualities; no much larger clone sits a single base away. TCRbeta CDR3 regions were amplified from genomic DNA by means of the immunoSEQ Assay, a bias-controlled multiplex PCR. The original methods were these. The number of nucleated cells in each sample was estimated from the amplification of reference gene primers within the assay. Sequence reads were collapsed and filtered to measure the absolute abundance of every unique TCRbeta CDR3 rearrangement. For each sample, productive Simpson clonality was calculated by taking the square root of Simpson's diversity index across productive rearrangements. What TCRdb holds here is the immuneACCESS table cut down to in-frame rearrangements. Part of the clones is not present; checked against another copy, under half of the missing clones reflect an unresolved V gene, and the others are unexplained. V and J calls and clone size are as listed in that table; D and trimming were resolved from the DNA. The sample table contains about 140,000 clones; only one count was recorded for more than 75% of them. Roughly 37% of the sample is held by the ten biggest clonotypes.

The data were obtained in a study of blood T cell repertoires in COVID-19 (dated by TCRdb to about 2020). In the study overall: Collaborator samples came from the United States, Italy and Spain and covered acute and convalescent phases of COVID-19. The sample metadata nearly always contained a de-identified subject ID, COVID-19 status, age in years and sex. The repertoires were released in a freely available public database meant as a resource for research on the immune response to SARS-CoV-2. Where available, HLA class I and class II types were taken from metadata supplied by the sample provider and were not determined by assay-based typing. The samples were drawn from the first 160 participants of the ongoing ImmuneRACE study and from about 1,200 subjects provided by 6 global collaborators. Subjects who had been exposed to COVID-19, were actively infected with it, or had recovered from it provided the deeply sampled blood TCRbeta repertoires that made up the dataset. The prospective study material was composed of cDNA or gDNA derived from T cells, B-cell-depleted T cells, or PBMCs.

Based on the germline V gene (reference sequence), the CDR1 and CDR2 sequences are LNHDA and SQIVND. Ends trimmed: V by 6 bases, J by 5 bases; bases unmatched to a gene: 8. Reading from cysteine to phenylalanine, the CDR3 counts 14 amino acids. Only the CDR3 portion is preserved as DNA: 42 bases, with reading frame beginning at the first base. A second Seattle source provided samples from volunteer blood donors who had recovered from COVID-19. Collaborating institutions collected whole blood in K2EDTA tubes following their own protocols. For TCRbeta analysis, collaborator samples were shipped as frozen whole blood, as isolated PBMCs, or as DNA extracted from either sample type. The paper as a whole reports these results and caveats: Clinical and demographic metadata were provided uncurated, with the amount varying by source and participant.

The receptor was derived from a man aged 45-60 years who had recovered from COVID-19. The sequenced sample consisted of peripheral blood. The V and J genes are TRBV19 and TRBJ1-2; 8 bases in between match TRBD1. CDR3 sequence: CASSLDRGGYGYTF. The nucleotides are TGTGCCAGTAGCCTCGACAGGGGAGGGTATGGCTACACCTTC. Here the CDR3 is joined to the reference TRBV19 and TRBJ1-2 genes, and the full variable domain is: DGGITQSPKYLFRKEGQNVTLSCEQNLNHDAMYWYRQDPGQGLRLIYYSQIVNDFQKGDIAEGYSVSREKKESFPLTVTSAQKNPTAFYLCASSLDRGGYGYTFGSGTRLTVV.